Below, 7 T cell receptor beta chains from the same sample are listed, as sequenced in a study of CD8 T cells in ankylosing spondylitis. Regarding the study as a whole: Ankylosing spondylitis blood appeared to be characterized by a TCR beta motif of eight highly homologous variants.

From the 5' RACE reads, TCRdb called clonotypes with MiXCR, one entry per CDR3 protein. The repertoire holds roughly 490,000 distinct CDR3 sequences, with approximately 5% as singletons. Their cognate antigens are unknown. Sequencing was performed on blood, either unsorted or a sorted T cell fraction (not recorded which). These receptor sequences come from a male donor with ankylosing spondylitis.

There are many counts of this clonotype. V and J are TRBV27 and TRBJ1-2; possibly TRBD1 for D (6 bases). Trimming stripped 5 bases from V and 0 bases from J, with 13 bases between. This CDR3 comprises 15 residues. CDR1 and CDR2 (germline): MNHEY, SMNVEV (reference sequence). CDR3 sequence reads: CASSGGTRANYGYTF. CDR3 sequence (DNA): TGTGCCAGCAGTGGGGGGACACGAGCTAACTATGGCTACACCTTC.

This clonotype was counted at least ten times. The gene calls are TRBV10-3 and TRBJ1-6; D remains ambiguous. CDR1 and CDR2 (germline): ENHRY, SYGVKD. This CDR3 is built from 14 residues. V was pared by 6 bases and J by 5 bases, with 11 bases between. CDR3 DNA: TGTGCCATCAGGGGAAGCGCCCATAATTCACCCCTCCACTTT. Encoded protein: CAIRGSAHNSPLHF.

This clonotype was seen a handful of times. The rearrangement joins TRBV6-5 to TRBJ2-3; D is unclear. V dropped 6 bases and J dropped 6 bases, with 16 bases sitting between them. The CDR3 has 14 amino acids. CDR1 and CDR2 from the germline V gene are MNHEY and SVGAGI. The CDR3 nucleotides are TGTGCCAGCAGCTATAATCACGAAACGGATACGCAGTATTTT. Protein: CASSYNHETDTQYF.

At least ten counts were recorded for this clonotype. The CDR3 nucleotides are TGTGCCATCAGTGATTTCACTGAAGCTTTCTTT. It specifies CAISDFTEAFF. The J gene is TRBJ1-1, the V gene TRBV10-3; D gene unclear. This CDR3 region has 11 residues. V shed 3 bases and J shed 4 bases, with 3 bases lying between them. Germline V gives CDR1 ENHRY, CDR2 SYGVKD.

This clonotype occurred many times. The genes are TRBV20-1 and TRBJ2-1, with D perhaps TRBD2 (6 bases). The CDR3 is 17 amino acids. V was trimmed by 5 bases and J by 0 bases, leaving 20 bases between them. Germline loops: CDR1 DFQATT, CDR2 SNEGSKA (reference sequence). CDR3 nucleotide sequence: TGCAGTGCTGTCCGGGACTCCTATTACTACTCCTACAATGAGCAGTTCTTC. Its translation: CSAVRDSYYYSYNEQFF.

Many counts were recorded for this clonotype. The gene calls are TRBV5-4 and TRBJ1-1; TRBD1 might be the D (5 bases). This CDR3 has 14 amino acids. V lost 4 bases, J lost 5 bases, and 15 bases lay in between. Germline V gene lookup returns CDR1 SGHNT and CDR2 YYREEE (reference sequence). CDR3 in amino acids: CASSPRDLGTEAFF. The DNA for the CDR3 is TGTGCCAGCAGCCCGAGGGACTTGGGGACTGAAGCTTTCTTT.

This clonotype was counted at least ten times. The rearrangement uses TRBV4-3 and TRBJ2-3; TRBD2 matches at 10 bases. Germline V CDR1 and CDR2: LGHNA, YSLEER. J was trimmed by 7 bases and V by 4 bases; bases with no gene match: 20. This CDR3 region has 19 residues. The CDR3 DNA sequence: TGCGCCAGCAGCCTCAACTACGACCTAGCGGGGGACTATAAAAATACGCAGTATTTT. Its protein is CASSLNYDLAGDYKNTQYF.